This TCR beta chain originates from a study of blood T cells in healthy people across ages. The CDR3 extends over 15 amino acids. Germline V gene data show CDR1 as SGHVS and CDR2 as FQNEAQ. With 1 base removed from V and 4 bases from J, the gap between germline ends came to 11 bases. Only a few counts were recorded for this clonotype. Next came a second PCR, run for roughly 6 to 11 cycles, which used a sample-barcoded 5' primer along with a J-beta primer mix. TCRdb processed the 5' RACE reads anew with MiXCR; each CDR3 protein has one entry. The sample lists roughly 790,000 distinct CDR3 sequences, 43% occurring once. Sample donors were healthy Caucasian individuals that came from Russia, aged about 6 to 95. Isolated PBMCs totaled at least 6 million in each sample.

The receptor's source is a woman in her sixties or seventies in good health. Sequenced: blood. The J gene is TRBJ1-5, the V gene TRBV7-8, with unresolved D. The DNA of the CDR3 is TGTGCCAGCAGCTTAGTCCCCGGGCAAAATCAGCCCCAGCATTTT. Translating gives CASSLVPGQNQPQHF.